The rows below give T cell receptor beta chains drawn from one sample of a study of T cell responses to AZD1222 COVID-19 vaccine. TCRdb keeps only in-frame clones here, not all; method: immunoSEQ multiplex PCR. The table lists 150,000 or so clones, approximately 91% of them singletons. This specimen was peripheral blood, taken 28 days after the second AZD1222 dose. The receptors come from an adult who received the AZD1222 COVID-19 vaccine. CDR3s include the opening cysteine and the closing phenylalanine or tryptophan. The order of the fields is J gene, clone size, D gene, V gene, CDR3 protein, CDR3 DNA. D genes are given only for firm matches. Clone size, where shown, is once, few, many, or a class for clones that have expanded.

TRBJ2-7 | . | TRBD2 | TRBV7-9 | CASSGEWTSDNSYEQYF | TGTGCCAGCAGCGGTGAATGGACTAGCGATAACTCCTACGAGCAGTACTTC
TRBJ1-2 | . | TRBD1 | TRBV18 | CASSLLGQGLPYGYTF | TGTGCCAGCTCACTCCTAGGACAGGGCCTTCCCTATGGCTACACCTTC
TRBJ2-7 | once | TRBD2 | TRBV2 | CASSERTSGRGISYEQYF | TGTGCCAGCAGTGAAAGGACTAGCGGGAGGGGTATCTCCTACGAGCAGTACTTC
TRBJ1-1 | . | TRBD1 | TRBV7-3 | CASSPRPGGHTEAFF | TGTGCCAGCAGCCCCAGGCCAGGGGGCCACACTGAAGCTTTCTTT
TRBJ2-5 | . | . | TRBV10-3 | CAIKNSGETQYF | TGTGCCATCAAGAACAGCGGAGAGACCCAGTACTTC
TRBJ1-2 | . | . | TRBV5-6 | CASSLTQYGYTF | TGTGCCAGCAGCCTGACCCAGTATGGCTACACCTTC
TRBJ2-2 | . | . | TRBV6-5 | CATSLGVETGELFF | TGTGCCACCTCTTTAGGGGTGGAGACCGGGGAGCTGTTTTTT
TRBJ2-5 | . | TRBD1 | TRBV11-2 | CASSLGFRGQETQYF | TGTGCCAGCAGCTTAGGGTTCAGGGGGCAAGAGACCCAGTACTTC
TRBJ2-2 | once | TRBD1 | TRBV5-1 | CASSAGTGRPGELFF | TGCGCCAGCAGCGCAGGGACAGGGAGACCCGGGGAGCTGTTTTTT
TRBJ2-1 | . | . | TRBV24-1 | CATSTPPWDEQFF | TGTGCCACCAGTACGCCCCCCTGGGATGAGCAGTTCTTC
TRBJ2-7 | . | . | TRBV28 | CASSPGYGEQYF | TGTGCCAGCAGTCCAGGCTACGGGGAGCAGTACTTC
TRBJ2-1 | . | TRBD1 | TRBV28 | CASSPRRQGAHEQFF | TGTGCCAGCAGTCCACGAAGACAGGGGGCCCATGAGCAGTTCTTC
TRBJ2-7 | . | TRBD1 | TRBV19 | CASSSNGQDWTYEQYF | TGTGCCAGTAGTTCGAACGGACAGGACTGGACCTACGAGCAGTACTTC
TRBJ2-5 | . | TRBD2 | TRBV24-1 | CATSDRRLAGGRETQYF | TGTGCCACCAGTGACAGACGACTAGCGGGAGGGCGAGAGACCCAGTACTTC
TRBJ2-5 | . | . | TRBV19 | CASSIPRGETQYF | TGTGCCAGTAGTATTCCCCGAGGGGAGACCCAGTACTTC
TRBJ2-2 | . | TRBD2 | TRBV6-4 | CASSLAGANTGELFF | TGTGCCAGCAGTTTAGCGGGTGCGAACACCGGGGAGCTGTTTTTT
TRBJ2-5 | once | TRBD2 | TRBV9 | CASSVGGGEGGTQYF | TGTGCCAGCAGCGTAGGTGGAGGGGAGGGAGGGACCCAGTACTTC
TRBJ1-6 | . | . | TRBV11-2 | CASSGLISSYNSPLHF | TGTGCCAGCAGCGGACTGATAAGCTCCTATAATTCACCCCTCCACTTT
TRBJ2-5 | once | . | TRBV5-1 | CASSLQGQETQYF | TGCGCCAGCAGCTTACAGGGCCAAGAGACCCAGTACTTC
TRBJ2-3 | . | TRBD2 | TRBV7-8 | CASSSRTSGRGDTQYF | TGTGCCAGCAGCTCCCGGACTAGCGGGAGAGGAGATACGCAGTATTTT
TRBJ2-7 | . | . | TRBV2 | CASSDGQGMNEQYF | TGTGCCAGCAGTGACGGGCAGGGGATGAACGAGCAGTACTTC
TRBJ1-6 | . | TRBD1 | TRBV2 | CASQGVQGAAYNSPLHF | TGTGCCAGCCAAGGGGTGCAGGGGGCGGCCTATAATTCACCCCTCCACTTT